These T cell receptor beta chains were read from a single sample in a study of T cells in Graves' hyperthyroidism and ophthalmopathy. TCRdb called the multiplex PCR reads again in MiXCR, with one record for every CDR3 protein. The table has roughly 500,000 distinct CDR3 sequences, 16% seen once. Sequenced input: blood. Receptors originate from a young woman with Graves' ophthalmopathy. CDR3s include the opening cysteine and the closing phenylalanine or tryptophan. D genes are given only for firm matches. Size tells how often a clone was seen (once, few, many) or the class of an expanded clone, and some rows leave it out.

j_gene: TRBJ2-5; v_gene: TRBV7-2; d_gene: TRBD2; abundance: NA; CDR3aa: CASNLFKRGPQETQYF; CDR3nt: TGTGCCAGCAACCTCTTCAAGCGGGGTCCCCAAGAGACCCAGTACTTC
j_gene: TRBJ1-1; v_gene: TRBV19; d_gene: NA; abundance: many; CDR3aa: CASSPRGGSYTEAFF; CDR3nt: TGTGCCAGTAGTCCCCGGGGGGGGAGCTACACTGAAGCTTTCTTT
j_gene: TRBJ2-4; v_gene: TRBV7-2; d_gene: NA; abundance: NA; CDR3aa: CASSLREGGAKNIQYF; CDR3nt: TGTGCCAGCAGCTTAAGGGAGGGGGGGGCCAAAAACATTCAGTACTTC
j_gene: TRBJ2-7; v_gene: TRBV19; d_gene: TRBD1; abundance: few; CDR3aa: CASFTPGQGLAEQYF; CDR3nt: TGTGCCAGCTTCACGCCGGGACAGGGTCTTGCCGAGCAGTACTTC
j_gene: TRBJ1-2; v_gene: TRBV9; d_gene: NA; abundance: few; CDR3aa: CASPPRPGSGGYTF; CDR3nt: TGTGCCAGCCCCCCACGGCCCGGTTCTGGTGGCTACACCTTC
j_gene: TRBJ1-1; v_gene: TRBV12-5; d_gene: NA; abundance: many; CDR3aa: CASGFSSRATTEAFF; CDR3nt: TGTGCTAGTGGTTTCTCATCCCGAGCGACCACTGAAGCTTTCTTT
j_gene: TRBJ2-5; v_gene: TRBV28; d_gene: TRBD2; abundance: few; CDR3aa: CASSLGLGGSQETQYF; CDR3nt: TGTGCCAGCAGTTTAGGCTTGGGAGGGAGCCAAGAGACCCAGTACTTC
j_gene: TRBJ1-1; v_gene: TRBV9; d_gene: NA; abundance: many; CDR3aa: CASSSRGGTEAFF; CDR3nt: TGTGCCAGCAGCAGTAGAGGGGGCACTGAAGCTTTCTTT
j_gene: TRBJ1-2; v_gene: TRBV5-1; d_gene: TRBD1; abundance: many; CDR3aa: CASSFGTGGTNYGYTF; CDR3nt: TGCGCCAGCAGCTTCGGGACAGGGGGCACTAACTATGGCTACACCTTC
j_gene: TRBJ1-2; v_gene: TRBV2; d_gene: NA; abundance: many; CDR3aa: CASSVEIYGYTF; CDR3nt: TGTGCCAGCAGTGTCGAGATATATGGCTACACCTTC
j_gene: TRBJ2-6; v_gene: TRBV28; d_gene: NA; abundance: NA; CDR3aa: CASSLSVRGGGANVLTF; CDR3nt: TGTGCCAGCAGTTTATCGGTCAGGGGAGGTGGGGCCAACGTCCTGACTTTC
j_gene: TRBJ2-5; v_gene: TRBV11-2; d_gene: NA; abundance: many; CDR3aa: CASSPRGYQETQYF; CDR3nt: TGTGCCAGCAGTCCCCGGGGGTACCAAGAGACCCAGTACTTC
j_gene: TRBJ2-7; v_gene: TRBV20-1; d_gene: NA; abundance: many; CDR3aa: CSARVLLDEQYF; CDR3nt: TGCAGTGCTAGAGTCCTTCTAGACGAGCAGTACTTC
j_gene: TRBJ2-2; v_gene: TRBV28; d_gene: NA; abundance: NA; CDR3aa: CASSLYRDLDAGELFF; CDR3nt: TGTGCCAGCAGTTTATACCGGGACTTGGACGCCGGGGAGCTGTTTTTT
j_gene: TRBJ2-7; v_gene: TRBV12-3/TRBV12-4; d_gene: NA; abundance: many; CDR3aa: CASSSTPRSYEQYF; CDR3nt: TGTGCCAGCAGTTCGACACCTCGATCCTACGAGCAGTACTTC
j_gene: TRBJ1-4; v_gene: TRBV28; d_gene: NA; abundance: NA; CDR3aa: CAAYGGATNEKLFF; CDR3nt: TGTGCCGCCTACGGAGGGGCAACTAATGAAAAACTGTTTTTT
j_gene: TRBJ2-4; v_gene: TRBV28; d_gene: TRBD2; abundance: few; CDR3aa: CASSFLQGGNIQYF; CDR3nt: TGTGCCAGCAGTTTCCTTCAGGGAGGGAACATTCAGTACTTC
j_gene: TRBJ2-1; v_gene: TRBV7-9; d_gene: NA; abundance: few; CDR3aa: CASSLRSGNEQFF; CDR3nt: TGTGCCAGCAGCTTGCGGAGCGGCAATGAGCAGTTCTTC
j_gene: TRBJ2-3; v_gene: TRBV18; d_gene: TRBD2; abundance: few; CDR3aa: CASSALAGDNTDTQYF; CDR3nt: TGTGCCAGCTCAGCTCTAGCGGGAGACAACACAGATACGCAGTATTTT
j_gene: TRBJ2-6; v_gene: TRBV2; d_gene: NA; abundance: few; CDR3aa: CASSGNGANVLTF; CDR3nt: TGTGCCAGCTCCGGTAATGGGGCCAACGTCCTGACTTTC
j_gene: TRBJ1-3; v_gene: TRBV6-1; d_gene: NA; abundance: few; CDR3aa: CASKQGYGNTIYF; CDR3nt: TGTGCCAGCAAACAGGGTTATGGAAACACCATATATTTT
j_gene: TRBJ1-1; v_gene: TRBV14; d_gene: TRBD1; abundance: NA; CDR3aa: CASSQGGQGRNTEAFF; CDR3nt: TGTGCCAGCAGCCAAGGGGGACAGGGCCGGAACACTGAAGCTTTCTTT
j_gene: TRBJ1-1; v_gene: TRBV10-3; d_gene: TRBD1; abundance: many; CDR3aa: CAISEGTGVSTEAFF; CDR3nt: TGTGCCATCAGTGAAGGGACAGGGGTCAGCACTGAAGCTTTCTTT
j_gene: TRBJ2-1; v_gene: TRBV28; d_gene: TRBD2; abundance: many; CDR3aa: CASSSHSGLAGNNEQFF; CDR3nt: TGTGCCAGCAGTTCCCACTCCGGACTAGCGGGAAACAATGAGCAGTTCTTC
j_gene: TRBJ2-1; v_gene: TRBV12-5; d_gene: NA; abundance: few; CDR3aa: CASGLVVGAAGEQFF; CDR3nt: TGTGCTAGTGGTTTGGTAGTGGGTGCAGCGGGTGAGCAGTTCTTC
j_gene: TRBJ2-1; v_gene: TRBV7-2; d_gene: NA; abundance: many; CDR3aa: CASSLSFTTVGEQFF; CDR3nt: TGTGCCAGCAGCTTAAGCTTTACGACGGTCGGCGAGCAGTTCTTC
j_gene: TRBJ2-7; v_gene: TRBV7-2; d_gene: NA; abundance: few; CDR3aa: CASSLALGLAYEQYF; CDR3nt: TGTGCCAGCAGCTTAGCGCTCGGACTGGCCTACGAGCAGTACTTC
j_gene: TRBJ2-2; v_gene: TRBV5-1; d_gene: NA; abundance: few; CDR3aa: CASSWEEAGELFF; CDR3nt: TGCGCCAGCAGCTGGGAGGAGGCCGGGGAGCTGTTTTTT